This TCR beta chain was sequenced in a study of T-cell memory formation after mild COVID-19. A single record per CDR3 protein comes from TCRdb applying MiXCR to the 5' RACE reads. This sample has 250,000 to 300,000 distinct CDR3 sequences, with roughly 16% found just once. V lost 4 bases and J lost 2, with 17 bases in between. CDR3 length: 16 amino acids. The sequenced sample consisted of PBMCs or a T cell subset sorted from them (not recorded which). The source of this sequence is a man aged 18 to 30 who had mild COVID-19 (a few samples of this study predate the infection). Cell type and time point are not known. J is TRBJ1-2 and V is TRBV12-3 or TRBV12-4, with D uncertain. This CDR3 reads CASSSKDRMRNYGYTF. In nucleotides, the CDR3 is TGTGCCAGCAGTTCCAAGGACCGTATGAGAAACTATGGCTACACCTTC.